Listed below are T cell receptor beta chains from one sample, sequenced in a study of tumor and adjacent non-tumor tissue in lung cancer. TCRdb processed the multiplex PCR reads anew with MiXCR; each CDR3 protein has one entry. Among some 78,000 distinct CDR3 sequences listed, around 80% were seen once. Specimen: lung tumor tissue. The receptor set was obtained from a woman between 50 and 59 years old with non-small cell lung cancer. Each CDR3 is given with its conserved first and last residue. D genes are given only for firm matches. The size of a clone is reported for some rows only, either as once, few or many, or as a class for expanded clones.

TRBV4-2,TRBJ1-3,-,-,CASSQELQGLSGSTIYF,TGTGCCAGCAGCCAAGAGTTGCAGGGCCTCTCTGGGAGCACCATATATTTT
TRBV20-1,TRBJ2-7,-,-,CNASFPGGSYEQYF,TGCAATGCTAGCTTCCCAGGAGGTTCCTACGAGCAGTACTTC
TRBV29-1,TRBJ1-2,-,-,CSVDDIYYDYTF,TGCAGCGTCGATGACATCTACTATGACTACACCTTC
TRBV4-1,TRBJ2-4,-,-,CASSQLPRDNQADIRYF,TGCGCCAGCAGCCAATTGCCCAGAGACAACCAAGCGGACATTCGGTACTTC
TRBV13,TRBJ2-3,-,-,CASSYPGRTDTQYF,TGTGCCAGCAGCTATCCGGGAAGAACAGATACGCAGTATTTC
TRBV11-3,TRBJ2-5,-,-,CASSSSMSGDRIQYF,TGTGCCAGCAGCTCGTCCATGTCAGGCGATAGGATCCAGTACTTC
TRBV4-3,TRBJ1-6,-,-,CASSQDRMASSSYNSPLHF,TGCGCCAGTAGCCAAGATAGGATGGCCTCAAGCTCCTATAATTCACCCCTCCACTTT
TRBV6-1,TRBJ1-1,-,-,CASSGRTGGNTGAFF,TGTGCCAGCAGCGGGCGTACTGGGGGCAACACTGGAGCTTTCTTT
TRBV10-3,TRBJ2-7,medium-sized,-,CATQEVGTKTYEQYF,TGTGCCACGCAGGAAGTAGGGACGAAAACCTACGAGCAGTACTTC
TRBV20-1,TRBJ2-3,once,-,CSPQSEAVNTQYF,TGCAGTCCGCAAAGCGAGGCAGTAAATACGCAGTATTTT
TRBV28,TRBJ1-2,-,-,CASRSVTSNTYGYTF,TGTGCCAGCAGGTCCGTGACATCCAATACATATGGCTACACCTTC
TRBV5-6,TRBJ1-2,-,-,CANSLDTNYGCTF,-
TRBV5-8,TRBJ1-4,many,-,CASTSRADLTTNEKLFF,TGTGCCAGCACCTCACGGGCCGACTTAACAACTAATGAAAAACTGTTTTTT
TRBV20-1,TRBJ2-1,-,-,CSVPQGTGDYNEQFF,TGCAGTGTCCCCCAGGGTACCGGGGATTACAATGAGCAGTTCTTC
TRBV20-1,TRBJ2-3,-,TRBD2,CNASHAKRLAGRTDTQYF,TGCAATGCTAGTCATGCGAAACGACTAGCGGGAAGAACAGATACGCAGTATTTT
TRBV29-1,TRBJ1-5,-,-,CSVAPGSHQPQHF,TGCAGCGTTGCACCAGGATCCCATCAGCCCCAGCATTTT
TRBV10-3,TRBJ1-4,-,-,CTISEGLTNEILFF,TGTACAATCAGTGAGGGCCTAACTAATGAAATACTGTTTTTT
TRBV11-3,TRBJ2-1,-,-,CASSYRSGSSYNERFF,TGTGCCAGCAGCTACCGGAGCGGCAGTTCCTACAATGAGCGGTTCTTC
TRBV6-2/TRBV6-3,TRBJ2-5,-,-,CATETLTRSGETQYF,TGTGCCACCGAGACCCTTACTCGATCCGGGGAGACCCAGTACTTC
TRBV20-1,TRBJ2-7,-,TRBD1,CSAARTGNYEQYF,TGCAGTGCTGCTAGGACAGGGAACTACGAGCAGTACTTC
TRBV28,TRBJ1-5,many,-,CASSLGGGGSNQPQHF,TGTGCCAGCAGTTTGGGGGGGGGGGGTAGCAATCAGCCCCAGCATTTT
TRBV20-1,TRBJ2-3,-,TRBD2,CSTQTSVPDTQYF,TGCAGTACCCAGACTAGCGTCCCAGATACGCAGTATTTT
TRBV11-2,TRBJ2-1,many,-,CASSLYASASYNEQFF,TGTGCCAGCAGCTTATATGCTAGCGCGTCCTACAATGAGCAGTTCTTC
TRBV20-1,TRBJ1-2,-,-,CSARYTLNYGYTF,TGCAGTGCTAGGTACACATTAAACTATGGCTACACCTTC
TRBV20-1,TRBJ1-5,-,TRBD1,CIARDGTVNKPQHF,TGCATTGCCAGGGACGGGACAGTCAATAAGCCCCAGCATTTT
TRBV4-1,TRBJ2-3,-,-,CASSQWLSSTDTQYF,TGCGCTAGCAGCCAATGGCTCTCTAGCACAGACACGCAGTATTTT
TRBV11-2,TRBJ2-1,-,-,CASIPEGGGSSYNEEFF,TGTGCCAGCATCCCAGAGGGTGGGGGAAGCTCCTACAATGAGGAGTTCTTC
TRBV6-5,TRBJ2-1,-,-,CASRYRPGRNEQFF,TGTGCCAGCAGGTACAGACCAGGGAGAAATGAGCAGTTCTTC
TRBV12-3/TRBV12-4,TRBJ1-2,-,TRBD1,CASSIDRGTYYTF,TGTGCCAGCAGCATCGACAGGGGGACGTACTACACCTTC
TRBV11-2,TRBJ2-1,-,TRBD2,CASTPERGGNSYNEQFF,TGTGCCAGCACCCCAGAGCGCGGGGGAAACTCTTACAATGAGCAGTTCTTC
TRBV29-1,TRBJ2-1,-,TRBD2,CSVASGFNEQFF,TGTAGCGTCGCTAGCGGGTTCAATGAGCAGTTCTTC
TRBV11-2,TRBJ2-3,-,-,CASSLVAMTGWGTDMQYF,TGTGCCAGTAGCCTCGTCGCCATGACCGGGTGGGGCACAGATATGCAGTATTTT
TRBV6-5,TRBJ2-2,-,-,CASSYGGTGKPFF,TGTGCCAGCAGTTACGGGGGCACCGGGAAGCCGTTTTTT
TRBV29-1,TRBJ2-2,-,-,CSVATTSDTGELFF,TGCAGCGTCGCCACCACTAGTGACACCGGGGAGCTGTTTTTT
TRBV11-2,TRBJ2-7,few,TRBD2,CARNPWASGSYEQYF,TGTGCCAGGAACCCTTGGGCTAGCGGTTCCTACGAACAGTACTTC